Following are 13 T cell receptor beta chains from one sample sequenced in a study of T-cell reconstitution after alpha-beta-depleted transplantation in children. Unique molecular identifiers featured in how the TCRbeta library was prepared. TCRdb reanalysed the PCR reads using MiXCR and keeps one entry per CDR3 protein. This table holds approximately 590,000 distinct CDR3 sequences, under 12% found once. This specimen was PBMCs from the stem cell graft donor, taken from the stem cell graft. Every receptor here comes from a human donor who donated a stem cell graft to a child with acute myeloid leukemia.

This clonotype was counted once. This rearrangement joins TRBV15 to TRBJ2-1; 13 bases map to TRBD2. Germline V CDR1 and CDR2: LNHNV, YYDKDF (reference sequence). The CDR3 totals 18 residues. Trimming took 0 bases from V and 6 from J; bases not matched to a gene: 8. For the CDR3, the DNA is TGTGCCACCAGCAGAGAGGGGACTAGCGGGACCCCCCTCAATGAGCAGTTCTTC. This translates into CATSREGTSGTPLNEQFF.

This clonotype showed up many times. The J gene is TRBJ2-3, the V gene TRBV20-1, with 12 bases fitting TRBD2. Unmatched junction bases numbered 20, after V lost 6 bases and J lost 7 bases. This CDR3 comprises 18 residues. Germline CDR1 reads DFQATT; CDR2 reads SNEGSKA (reference sequence). The CDR3 DNA reads TGCAGTGCAGAGACTAGCGGGAGAGGGGGTAGTAGACTGAATACGCAGTATTTT. Translated: CSAETSGRGGSRLNTQYF.

A remark on this clonotype: The junction and the germline gene differ at one end; a read error may be behind it. CDR3 bases: TGTGCCAGCAGTGACCGACAAGGCGTCCTTTTT. Its translation: CASSDRQGVLF. V gene TRBV28 combines with J gene TRBJ1-3; D remains unclear. The length of the CDR3 is 11 residues. CDR1 and CDR2 from the germline V gene are MDHEN and SYDVKM.

Ten or more counts support this clonotype. The chain uses TRBV6-5 and TRBJ2-5; TRBD1 is a possible D gene (6 bases). Deletions cut 4 bases from V and 7 bases from J, with 13 bases between. The CDR3 length is 13 residues. Germline CDR1 is MNHEY and CDR2 is SVGAGI. Here the CDR3 reads CASSFGLGGTQYF. Here the CDR3 DNA reads TGTGCCAGCAGTTTCGGGTTAGGGGGGACCCAGTACTTC.

This clonotype was seen more than once but under ten times. CDR3 region: CASSFPSSGTSGRAYEQYF. The CDR3 DNA is TGTGCCAGCAGCTTTCCATCATCCGGGACTAGCGGGAGGGCATACGAGCAGTACTTC. The chain carries TRBV11-1 and TRBJ2-7, with 16 bases matching TRBD2. Germline V gives CDR1 SGHAT, CDR2 FQDESV (reference sequence). The CDR3 sequence is 19 residues long. The J segment lost 4 bases and the V segment lost 3 bases, leaving 12 bases of the junction unmatched.

This clonotype was seen many times. This chain connects TRBV6-2 or TRBV6-3 to TRBJ2-3, with TRBD2 matching 11 bases. CDR3 length equals 20 residues. Germline V CDR1 and CDR2: MNHEY, SVGEGT. Losses at the gene ends were 0 bases for V and 0 bases for J; bases not matched to a gene: 11. This chain's CDR3 is CASSYSTGTSGSPSTDTQYF. Here the CDR3 DNA reads TGTGCCAGCAGTTACTCCACCGGGACTAGCGGTTCTCCTAGCACAGATACGCAGTATTTT.

This clonotype was counted ten times or more. This rearrangement joins TRBV20-1 to TRBJ1-5, with D uncertain. Per germline, CDR1 DFQATT and CDR2 SNEGSKA (reference sequence). The CDR3 is 12 residues long. Trimming shortened V by 3 bases and J by 1 base, and 4 bases separated the two germline ends. The CDR3 DNA is TGCAGTGCTAGTCGGAGCAATCAGCCCCAGCATTTT. Translation: CSASRSNQPQHF.

V is TRBV7-2 and J is TRBJ2-1; D is unclear. Germline CDR1 reads SGHTA; CDR2 reads FQGNSA. The CDR3 loop spans 13 amino acids. V was cut by 5 bases and J by 4 bases, with 9 bases left in between. The CDR3 here is CASSPQLYNEQFF. The CDR3 nucleotides read TGTGCCAGCAGCCCTCAACTATACAATGAGCAGTTCTTC. The full variable domain, in which reference TRBV7-2 and TRBJ2-1 provide the parts outside the CDR3, is GAGVSQSPSNKVTEKGKDVELRCDPISGHTALYWYRQSLGQGLEFLIYFQGNSAPDKSGLPSDRFSAERTGGSVSTLTIQRTQQEDSAVYLCASSPQLYNEQFFGPGTRLTVL.

This clonotype was picked up many times. This rearrangement joins TRBV12-3 or TRBV12-4 to TRBJ1-6; 9 bases fit TRBD1. The ends lost 7 bases at V and 5 bases at J; junction bases unmatched: 9. There are 16 residues in the CDR3. CDR3 coding DNA: TGTGCCAGCAAGTACAGGGGGCCGCGAGATAATTCACCCCTCCACTTT. It yields the protein CASKYRGPRDNSPLHF.

This clonotype was observed a few times. The rearrangement joins TRBV9 to TRBJ2-1; 10 positions match TRBD2. Germline V gene lookup returns CDR1 SGDLS and CDR2 YYNGEE. Unmatched junction bases numbered 6, after V lost 3 bases and J lost 0 bases. CDR3 length equals 17 residues. This CDR3 is CASSEAGGLSSYNEQFF. The CDR3 DNA is TGTGCCAGCAGCGAAGCGGGAGGGCTGAGCTCCTACAATGAGCAGTTCTTC. The whole variable domain, remainder taken from reference TRBV9 and TRBJ2-1, is DSGVTQTPKHLITATGQRVTLRCSPRSGDLSVYWYQQSLDQGLQFLIQYYNGEERAKGNILERFSAQQFPDLHSELNLSSLELGDSALYFCASSEAGGLSSYNEQFFGPGTRLTVL.

This clonotype was seen a handful of times. The chain links TRBV12-3 or TRBV12-4 to TRBJ2-1; possibly TRBD1 or TRBD2 for D (5 bases each). Between the trimmed V and J ends, which lost 6 bases and 2 bases, there was a span of 14 bases. The CDR3 is 15 amino acids. The CDR3 here is CASSLVPGPYNEQFF. CDR3 sequence (DNA): TGTGCCAGCAGCCTGGTGCCGGGACCCTACAATGAGCAGTTCTTC.

Only one count was recorded for this clonotype. This chain uses TRBV10-3 with TRBJ2-7, with a possible D match to TRBD2 (6 bases). The V gene lost 2 bases and the J gene lost 0 bases, with 11 bases spanning the gap. Germline V gene lookup returns CDR1 ENHRY and CDR2 SYGVKD. This CDR3 region has 15 residues. The CDR3 nucleotides are TGTGCCATCAGTGAGCCGCGGGGCAGCTCCTACGAGCAGTACTTC. Translation: CAISEPRGSSYEQYF.

This clonotype was observed many times. This chain links TRBV6-5 with TRBJ2-1; D not certain. This CDR3 contains 12 residues. CDR1 is MNHEY, CDR2 SVGAGI, per germline. The ends were cut back, 0 bases at V and 6 bases at J, with 3 bases in the middle. The CDR3, as DNA: TGTGCCAGCAGTTACTCGGGCAATGAGCAGTTCTTC. This sequence encodes CASSYSGNEQFF.